A selection of T cell receptor beta chains follows, all from one sample in a study of identical twins. TCRdb used MiXCR to reprocess the 5' RACE reads, holding one entry per CDR3 protein. The table includes about 200,000 distinct CDR3 sequences, more than 6.5% detected once. The sample also formed part of further work on yellow fever vaccine responses in identical twins.

Sequenced: memory (CD45RO+) T cells sorted from blood. The receptors derive from a woman aged 18-30 years in good health. CDR3s include the opening cysteine and the closing phenylalanine or tryptophan. The order of the fields is J gene, V gene, D gene, clone size, CDR3 DNA, CDR3 protein. A D gene is named only where the DNA matches it firmly. The size field is filled for only some rows; it gives once, few, many or a size class.

TRBJ2-1	TRBV5-1	-	many	TGCGCCAGCAGCTTGGAAGTCGCCGCAGCATTAAATGAGCAGTTCTTC	CASSLEVAAALNEQFF
TRBJ2-7	TRBV2	-	-	TGTGCCAGCAGTGAAAGGGGGCGGGGGTCCCGGCGCGACGAGCAGTACTTC	CASSERGRGSRRDEQYF
TRBJ2-3	TRBV7-9	-	few	TGTGCCAGCAGCTTGGGGGACACTTACACAGATACGCAGTATTTT	CASSLGDTYTDTQYF
TRBJ2-3	TRBV5-5	TRBD2	few	TGTGCCAGCAGCTTGTCGTTAGCGGGAGAGTCGCAGTATTTT	CASSLSLAGESQYF
TRBJ2-1	TRBV21-1	-	-	TGTGCCAGCAGCCGGGACAGGGGCTGCGAGCAGTTCTTC	CASSRDRGCEQFF
TRBJ2-2	TRBV6-1	TRBD1	few	TGTGCCAGCACGAACCTAAACGCAGGGGGCCCGGGCACCGGGGAGCTGTTTTTT	CASTNLNAGGPGTGELFF
TRBJ2-7	TRBV4-3	-	many	TGCGCCAGCAGCCGCCAGAGAAGTTACGAGCAGTACTTC	CASSRQRSYEQYF
TRBJ2-1	TRBV7-6	-	few	TGTGCCAGCAGCTTAAAGCCTGGGGATGAGCAGTTCTTC	CASSLKPGDEQFF
TRBJ2-2	TRBV7-3	-	many	TGTGCCAGCAGCTTAACTCTAGCAGAAGCGAACACCGGGGAGCTGTTTTTT	CASSLTLAEANTGELFF
TRBJ2-1	TRBV7-8	-	-	TGTGCCAGCAGCTTAAATGGGATAAAGCAGTTCTTC	CASSLNGIKQFF
TRBJ2-3	TRBV5-1	TRBD2	many	TGCGCCAGCAGCACCCTCACGGGAGGAAACACAGATACGCAGTATTTT	CASSTLTGGNTDTQYF
TRBJ2-2	TRBV4-2	TRBD2	-	TGTGCCAGCAGCCCCCGGGGTAGCGGGGGGTCCTACACCGGGGAGCTGTTTTTT	CASSPRGSGGSYTGELFF
TRBJ1-1	TRBV6-1	-	few	TGTGCCAGCAGTGAAAGGAGTACTGAAGCTTTCTTT	CASSERSTEAFF
TRBJ2-1	TRBV27	TRBD1	-	TGTGCCAGCAGTCCGATACAGGGGCGGATGGGCAATGAGCAGTTCTTC	CASSPIQGRMGNEQFF
TRBJ2-7	TRBV4-1	-	few	TGCGCCAGCAGCCAAGGACCGGCTTCTACCTACGAGCAGTACTTC	CASSQGPASTYEQYF
TRBJ2-5	TRBV7-9	-	-	TGTGCCAGCAGCCCGCAGGCCGGGGGCGTAAAGACCCAGTACTTC	CASSPQAGGVKTQYF
TRBJ2-2	TRBV6-1	-	once	TGTGCATGCCGGGACACATGCACCGGGGAGCTGTTTTTT	CACRDTCTGELFF
TRBJ2-5	TRBV5-6	-	-	TGTGCCAGCAGCCTTCGAGGGCAGGGAGAGACCCAGTACTTC	CASSLRGQGETQYF
TRBJ2-1	TRBV7-2	-	-	TGTGCCAGCAGCTTCTCACCATCCCTCAATGAGCAGTTCTTC	CASSFSPSLNEQFF
TRBJ1-2	TRBV4-3	-	many	TGCGCCAGCAGCCAAGAGGTTGACTATGGCTACACCTTC	CASSQEVDYGYTF
TRBJ2-1	TRBV7-2	TRBD2	many	TGTGCCAGCAGTCGTAGGACTAGCGGGAATACTGAGCAGTTCTTC	CASSRRTSGNTEQFF